This T cell receptor (beta chain) is from a study of T cells in pancreatic ductal adenocarcinoma. The selected patients with pancreatic ductal adenocarcinoma had surgery but no neoadjuvant therapy. With respect to this clone: Its target is not known.

From germline, CDR1 is KGHSH and CDR2 LQKENI. The CDR3 is made up of 17 amino acids. V shed 5 bases, J shed 5 bases, and the junction held 15 bases outside the gene matches. Study results and limitations: Comparisons of tumor and blood clonality may show falsely lower tumor diversity.

Here immunoSEQ multiplex PCR was the method, and the copy in TCRdb shows in-frame clones only, minus some. The data contain 97,000 or so clones, around 96% of them seen just once; the ten biggest clones take up around 3.2%. Sequencing was carried out using PBMCs. This receptor was obtained from a human donor with pancreatic ductal adenocarcinoma. The chain joins TRBV18 to TRBJ2-7, with 10 bases that match TRBD2. The CDR3 nucleotides read TGTGCCAGCTCAGCCCCCCCAACTAGCGGGATAGTCCACGAGCAGTACTTC. This codes for CASSAPPTSGIVHEQYF.